Below are 9 T cell receptor beta chains sequenced from a single sample in a study of CXCR3-negative and CXCR3-positive naive CD8 T cells. These receptors are not linked to any known antigen. Study-wide points: Naive cells that were CXCR3-positive had more hydrophobic TRB CDR3s (compared with CXCR3-negative naive cells).

With UMI labels, 5' RACE was used to prepare the TRB cDNA libraries. TCRdb reprocessed the 5' RACE reads, keeping one entry per CDR3 protein, no DNA. This table holds around 80,000 distinct CDR3 sequences. Sequencing input: naive CXCR3+ CD8+ T cells from blood. As to subset: CD45RO-CCR7+CD27+CD95- naive CD8+ T cells expressing CXCR3 (TNR3+). These TCRs come from a human donor in good health. Some clones in this sample may be carry-over from other donors' samples.

This chain joins TRBV13 and TRBJ2-5; TCRdb lists TRBD1, though no DNA is available to test this call. Germline V gene data show CDR1 as PRHDT and CDR2 as FYEKMQ (reference sequence). This CDR3 has 15 residues. CDR3: CASSKAGAEQETQYF.

V usage is TRBV6-2 or TRBV6-3 and J usage is TRBJ2-3; TCRdb's assignment of TRBD1 cannot be checked, as there is no DNA. Germline lookup yields CDR1 MNHEY and CDR2 SVGEGT. The CDR3 covers 16 residues. Here the CDR3 reads CASSYSPDRGTDTQYF.

The rearrangement links TRBV12-3 or TRBV12-4 to TRBJ1-1; the D call of TRBD1 rests on TCRdb alone, since no DNA is present to check it. The CDR3 loop spans 15 amino acids. The CDR3 sequence: CASSKRQGVDTEAFF.

The chain uses TRBV29-1 and TRBJ1-4; TCRdb lists TRBD1, though no DNA is available to test this call. The CDR3 has 13 residues. Germline V gene data show CDR1 as SQVTM and CDR2 as ANQGSEA. CDR3 loop: CSVVGQGGEKLFF.

V and J are TRBV20-1 and TRBJ1-3. Germline CDR1 and CDR2: DFQATT and SNEGSKA (reference sequence). This CDR3 comprises 13 residues. This CDR3 reads CSASDRWGNTIYF.

The rearrangement joins TRBV5-5 to TRBJ1-1; TCRdb selects TRBD1, and the lack of DNA leaves this call unchecked. Germline values: CDR1 SGHKS, CDR2 YYEKEE (reference sequence). The length of the CDR3 is 13 residues. The CDR3 sequence: CASSFLGGAEAFF.

V usage is TRBV7-2 and J usage is TRBJ2-7; with no DNA, the TCRdb D assignment of TRBD1 cannot be verified. CDR1 and CDR2 from the germline V gene are SGHTA and FQGNSA. The CDR3 has 15 residues. CDR3 protein: CASSVGTEPSYEQYF. The full variable domain, its missing parts supplied by reference TRBV7-2 and TRBJ2-7, is GAGVSQSPSNKVTEKGKDVELRCDPISGHTALYWYRQSLGQGLEFLIYFQGNSAPDKSGLPSDRFSAERTGGSVSTLTIQRTQQEDSAVYLCASSVGTEPSYEQYFGPGTRLTVT.

The chain couples TRBV20-1 to TRBJ1-3. Germline V gene sequence: CDR1 DFQATT, CDR2 SNEGSKA (reference sequence). CDR3 length: 14 amino acids. CDR3 amino acids: CSALGQGSGNTIYF.

The chain employs TRBV7-2 and TRBJ1-4; with no DNA, the TCRdb D assignment of TRBD1 cannot be verified. The CDR3 length is 15 residues. Germline lookup yields CDR1 SGHTA and CDR2 FQGNSA. The chain's CDR3 is CASSLGQATNEKLFF.